This T cell receptor beta chain was recorded in a study of blood T cell repertoires in COVID-19. Profiled with immunoSEQ multiplex PCR; TCRdb holds only in-frame clones, not every one. The table includes 350,000 to 400,000 clones, roughly 91% detected once. Germline V gene lookup returns CDR1 MNHEY and CDR2 SVGAGI. The CDR3 runs to 13 residues. V was shortened by 9 bases and J by 4 bases, with 15 bases between the two germline ends. The chain employs TRBV6-5 and TRBJ1-1; tentative D call: TRBD1 (5 bases). The receptor's source is a woman younger than 30 who had recovered from COVID-19. Sequenced sample: PBMCs or T cells enriched from blood (not recorded which). The CDR3 nucleotides read TGTGCCAGTACGGTTGGAGGGGCCACTGAAGCTTTCTTT. Its protein is CASTVGGATEAFF.